This T cell receptor (beta chain) came from a study of neurological immune-mediated disorders. General study points: Private repertoires in all groups were suggested, as expanded clones shared no CDR3 amino acid sequences across subjects. Repertoires from 18 of 34 multiple sclerosis patients grouped phylogenetically into a related-CDR3 cluster, suggesting a possible signature.

TCRdb fed the 5' RACE reads into MiXCR, producing one record per CDR3 protein. The sample holds 40,000 to 50,000 distinct CDR3 sequences, 2.5% seen once. The unsorted libraries were prepared from 2 million PBMCs (stored at -80 C). This clonotype was observed at least ten times. What it binds is not known. This CDR3 spans 15 amino acids. V lost 1 base to trimming and J lost 5 bases, with 17 bases between them. CDR1 is DFQATT and CDR2 is SNEGSKA in the germline V gene (reference sequence). This rearrangement joins TRBV20-1 to TRBJ2-5, with D possibly matching TRBD1 (6 bases). The sequencing sample was made of PBMCs. The source of this sequence is a man in his thirties or forties with multiple sclerosis. CDR3 nucleotide sequence: TGCAGTGCTAGAGTGGGGGCCTCAGCCAAGGAGACCCAGTACTTC. It encodes CSARVGASAKETQYF.